The clone carrying this T cell receptor (beta chain) was picked up one time. The data stem from a study of blood T cell repertoires in COVID-19. Study overall: From the United States, Italy and Spain came samples of acute and convalescent COVID-19. From T cells, B-cell-depleted T cells, or PBMCs came the material, which was cDNA or gDNA.

With 7 bases removed from V and 4 bases from J, the gap between germline ends came to 9 bases. This CDR3 contains 12 residues. CDR1 SGHRS and CDR2 YFSETQ come from the germline V gene. As handled by the study authors: Amplification with reference gene primers provided the estimates of nucleated cell counts. Sequencing used immunoSEQ multiplex PCR; TCRdb keeps in-frame clones, though not all of them. Clonal size and the V and J genes are those of that table, whereas D and trimming came from the DNA. The table includes approximately 270,000 clones, 85% to 90% detected once. This chain links TRBV5-1 with TRBJ2-1, with D perhaps matching TRBD1 (5 bases). This clonotype was sampled from a man aged 25 to 40 with acute or convalescent COVID-19. The specimen was peripheral blood. In DNA form, the CDR3 reads TGCGCCAGCTCAGGGTTTTACAATGAGCAGTTCTTC. Translated, it gives CASSGFYNEQFF.